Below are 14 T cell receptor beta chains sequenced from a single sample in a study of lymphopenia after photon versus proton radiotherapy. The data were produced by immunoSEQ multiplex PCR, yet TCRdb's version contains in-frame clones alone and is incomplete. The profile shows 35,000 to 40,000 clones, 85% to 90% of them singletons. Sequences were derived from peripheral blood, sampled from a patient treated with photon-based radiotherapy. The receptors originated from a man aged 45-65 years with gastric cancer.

This CDR3 is CASAPGGLATDTQYF. CDR3 in DNA: TGTGCCAGCGCCCCCGGGGGACTAGCGACAGATACGCAGTATTTT. The chain recombines TRBV9 with TRBJ2-3; 10 positions agree with TRBD2. The J segment lost 3 bases and the V segment lost 7 bases, leaving 8 bases of the junction unmatched. The germline V gene encodes CDR1 SGDLS and CDR2 YYNGEE. There are 15 residues in the CDR3.

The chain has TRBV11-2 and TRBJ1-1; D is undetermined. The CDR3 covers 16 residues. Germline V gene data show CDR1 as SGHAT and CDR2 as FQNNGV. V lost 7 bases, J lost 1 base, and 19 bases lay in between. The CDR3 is CASTTRDPNSNTEAFF. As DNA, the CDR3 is TGTGCCAGCACCACCCGAGACCCGAATTCGAACACTGAAGCTTTCTTT.

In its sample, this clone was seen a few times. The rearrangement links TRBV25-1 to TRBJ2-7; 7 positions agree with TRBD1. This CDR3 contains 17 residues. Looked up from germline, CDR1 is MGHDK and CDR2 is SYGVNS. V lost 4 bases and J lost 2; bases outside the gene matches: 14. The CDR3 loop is CASSGFSIRTGPYEQYF. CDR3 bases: TGTGCCAGCAGTGGGTTTTCCATCCGGACAGGACCCTACGAGCAGTACTTC.

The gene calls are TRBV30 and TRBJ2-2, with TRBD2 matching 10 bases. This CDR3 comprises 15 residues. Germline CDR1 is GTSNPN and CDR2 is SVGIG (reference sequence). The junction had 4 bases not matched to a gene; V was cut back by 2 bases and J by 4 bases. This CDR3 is CAWSPGLAITGELFF. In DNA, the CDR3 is TGTGCCTGGAGTCCGGGACTAGCGATCACCGGGGAGCTGTTTTTT.

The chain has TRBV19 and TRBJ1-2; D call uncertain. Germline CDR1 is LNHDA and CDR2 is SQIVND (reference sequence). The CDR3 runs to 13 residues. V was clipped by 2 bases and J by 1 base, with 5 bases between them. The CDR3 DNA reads TGTGCCAGTAGTATAACACATAACTATGGCTACACCTTC. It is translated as CASSITHNYGYTF.

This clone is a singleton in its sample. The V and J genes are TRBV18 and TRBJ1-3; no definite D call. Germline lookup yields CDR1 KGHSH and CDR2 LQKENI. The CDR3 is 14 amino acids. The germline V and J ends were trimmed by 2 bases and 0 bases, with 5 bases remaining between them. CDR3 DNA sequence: TGTGCCAGCTCACCAGCAGTCTCTGGAAACACCATATATTTT. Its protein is CASSPAVSGNTIYF.

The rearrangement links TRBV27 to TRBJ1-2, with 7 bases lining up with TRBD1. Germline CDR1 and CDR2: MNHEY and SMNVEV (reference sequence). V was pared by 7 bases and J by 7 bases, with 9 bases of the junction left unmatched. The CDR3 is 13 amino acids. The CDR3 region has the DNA TGTGCCAGCAAGCAGGACAGGACCTTTGGCTACACCTTC. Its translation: CASKQDRTFGYTF.

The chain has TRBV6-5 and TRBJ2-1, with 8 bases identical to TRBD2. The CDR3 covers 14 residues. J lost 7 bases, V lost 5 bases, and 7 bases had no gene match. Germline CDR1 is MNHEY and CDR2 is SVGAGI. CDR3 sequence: CASSRTSSKNEQFF. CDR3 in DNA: TGTGCCAGCAGTAGGACTAGCTCGAAAAATGAGCAGTTCTTC.

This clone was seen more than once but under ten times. CDR3 bases: TGTGCCAGCAGTGAACCAGGGCTCCAAGAGACCCAGTACTTC. Translated, it gives CASSEPGLQETQYF. The gene calls are TRBV6-1 and TRBJ2-5, with a weak D call TRBD1 (5 bases). The CDR3 covers 14 residues. V shed 2 bases and J shed 1 base, with 8 bases lying between them. Germline CDR1 is MNHNS and CDR2 is SASEGT.

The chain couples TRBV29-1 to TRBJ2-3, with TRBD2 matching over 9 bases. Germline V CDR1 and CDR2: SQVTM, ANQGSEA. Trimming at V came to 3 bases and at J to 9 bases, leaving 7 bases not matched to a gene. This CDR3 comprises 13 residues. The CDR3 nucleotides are TGCAGCGTTGAGGGCCCTAGCGGGACAACGCAGTATTTT. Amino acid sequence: CSVEGPSGTTQYF.

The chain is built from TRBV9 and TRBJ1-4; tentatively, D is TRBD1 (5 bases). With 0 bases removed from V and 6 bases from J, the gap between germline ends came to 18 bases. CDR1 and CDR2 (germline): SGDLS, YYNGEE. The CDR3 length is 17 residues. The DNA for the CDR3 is TGTGCCAGCAGCGTAGCATTAAGCTTGGGGCAAGATGAAAAACTGTTTTTT. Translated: CASSVALSLGQDEKLFF.

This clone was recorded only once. CDR3 sequence: CASSLGSGTSQETQYF. The CDR3 coding sequence is TGTGCCAGCAGCCTAGGCTCCGGGACTTCACAAGAGACCCAGTACTTC. This chain links TRBV7-2 with TRBJ2-5, with D perhaps TRBD2 (6 bases). The germline gives CDR1 SGHTA, CDR2 FQGNSA. V was cut by 5 bases and J by 2 bases, with 18 bases left in between. This CDR3 comprises 16 residues.

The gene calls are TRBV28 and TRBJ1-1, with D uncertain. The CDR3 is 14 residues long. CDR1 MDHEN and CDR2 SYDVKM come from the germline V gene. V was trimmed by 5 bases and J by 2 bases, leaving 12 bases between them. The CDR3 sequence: CASSPRSINTEAFF. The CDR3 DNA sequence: TGTGCCAGCAGTCCCCGCAGCATAAACACTGAAGCTTTCTTT.

CDR3 bases: TGTGCCAGCAGTTCCAGACTAGCGGGGACCTACGAGCAGTACTTC. This translates into CASSSRLAGTYEQYF. V and J are TRBV6-6 and TRBJ2-7; 11 positions agree with TRBD2. Trimming at V came to 4 bases and at J to 2 bases, leaving 4 bases not matched to a gene. The CDR3 sequence is 15 residues long. Germline-derived CDR1 and CDR2 are MNHNY and SVGAGI (reference sequence).